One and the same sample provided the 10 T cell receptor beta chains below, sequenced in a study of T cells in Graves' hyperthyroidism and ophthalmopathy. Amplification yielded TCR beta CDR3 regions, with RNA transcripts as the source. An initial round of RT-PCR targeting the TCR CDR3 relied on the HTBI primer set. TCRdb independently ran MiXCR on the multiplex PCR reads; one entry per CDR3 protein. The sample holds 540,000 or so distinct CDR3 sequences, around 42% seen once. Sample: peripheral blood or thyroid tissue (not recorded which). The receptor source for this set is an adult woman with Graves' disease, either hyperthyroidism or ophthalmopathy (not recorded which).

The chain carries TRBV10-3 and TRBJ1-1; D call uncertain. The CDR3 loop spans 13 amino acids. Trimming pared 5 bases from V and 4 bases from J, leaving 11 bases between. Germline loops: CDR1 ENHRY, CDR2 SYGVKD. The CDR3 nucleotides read TGTGCCATCAGTTTAAAGGAGGGCACTGAAGCTTTCTTT. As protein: CAISLKEGTEAFF.

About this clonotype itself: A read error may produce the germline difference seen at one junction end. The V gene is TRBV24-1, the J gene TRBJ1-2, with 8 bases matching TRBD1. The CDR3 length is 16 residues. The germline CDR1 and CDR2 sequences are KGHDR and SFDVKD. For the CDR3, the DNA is TGTGCGACCAGTGATCCGGGGACAGGAGTAGGCTATGGCCACACCTTC. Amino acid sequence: CATSDPGTGVGYGHTF.

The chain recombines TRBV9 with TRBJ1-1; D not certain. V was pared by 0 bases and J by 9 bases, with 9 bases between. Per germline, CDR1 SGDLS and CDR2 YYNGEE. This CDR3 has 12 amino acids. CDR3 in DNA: TGTGCCAGCAGCGTAGCGGGAAACAAAGCTTTCTTT. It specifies CASSVAGNKAFF.

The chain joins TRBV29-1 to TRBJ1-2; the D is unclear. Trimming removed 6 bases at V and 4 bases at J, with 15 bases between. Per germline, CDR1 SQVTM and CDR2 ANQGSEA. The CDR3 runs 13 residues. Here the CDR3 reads CSVELSRGYGYTF. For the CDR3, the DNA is TGCAGCGTCGAACTATCCCGGGGCTATGGCTACACCTTC.

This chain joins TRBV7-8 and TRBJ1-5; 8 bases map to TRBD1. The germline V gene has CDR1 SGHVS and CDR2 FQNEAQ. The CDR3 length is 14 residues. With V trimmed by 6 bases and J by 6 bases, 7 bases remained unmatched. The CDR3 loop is CASSPTGGGQPQHF. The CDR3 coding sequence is TGTGCCAGCAGTCCAACAGGGGGTGGTCAGCCCCAGCATTTT.

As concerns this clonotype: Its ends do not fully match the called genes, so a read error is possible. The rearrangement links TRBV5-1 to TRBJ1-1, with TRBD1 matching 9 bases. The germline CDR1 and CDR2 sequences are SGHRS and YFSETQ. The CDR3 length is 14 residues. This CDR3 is CASETGQGRTEAFF. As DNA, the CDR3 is TGCGCCAGCGAGACGGGACAGGGCCGCACTGAGGCTTTCTTT.

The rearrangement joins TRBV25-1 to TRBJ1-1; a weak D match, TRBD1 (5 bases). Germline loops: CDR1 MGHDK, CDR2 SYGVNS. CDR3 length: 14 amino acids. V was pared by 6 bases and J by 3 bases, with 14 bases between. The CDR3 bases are TGTGCCAGCAGGCCTAGGGGCTCGGACACTGAAGCTTTCTTT. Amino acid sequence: CASRPRGSDTEAFF.

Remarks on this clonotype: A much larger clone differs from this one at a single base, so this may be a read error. CDR3 DNA sequence: TGCGCCAGCAGCCAAGGATCGGCGGGAAGGGTCTCCGAGCAGTACTTC. Translation: CASSQGSAGRVSEQYF. The chain combines TRBV9 with TRBJ2-7; a weak D match, TRBD2 (6 bases). Germline V gives CDR1 SGDLS, CDR2 YYNGEE. CDR3 length: 16 residues.

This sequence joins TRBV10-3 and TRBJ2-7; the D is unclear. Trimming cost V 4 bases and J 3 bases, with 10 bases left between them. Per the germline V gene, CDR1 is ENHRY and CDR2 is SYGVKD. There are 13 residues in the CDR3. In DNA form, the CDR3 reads TGTGCCATCAGTGGCGAGAATAGCTACGAGCAGTACTTC. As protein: CAISGENSYEQYF.

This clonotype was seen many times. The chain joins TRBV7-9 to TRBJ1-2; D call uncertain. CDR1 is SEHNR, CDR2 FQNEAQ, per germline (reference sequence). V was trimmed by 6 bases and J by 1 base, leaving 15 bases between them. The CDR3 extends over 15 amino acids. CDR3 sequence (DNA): TGTGCCAGCAGGGGAGAAAAAGGAATTAACTATGGCTACACCTTC. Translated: CASRGEKGINYGYTF.